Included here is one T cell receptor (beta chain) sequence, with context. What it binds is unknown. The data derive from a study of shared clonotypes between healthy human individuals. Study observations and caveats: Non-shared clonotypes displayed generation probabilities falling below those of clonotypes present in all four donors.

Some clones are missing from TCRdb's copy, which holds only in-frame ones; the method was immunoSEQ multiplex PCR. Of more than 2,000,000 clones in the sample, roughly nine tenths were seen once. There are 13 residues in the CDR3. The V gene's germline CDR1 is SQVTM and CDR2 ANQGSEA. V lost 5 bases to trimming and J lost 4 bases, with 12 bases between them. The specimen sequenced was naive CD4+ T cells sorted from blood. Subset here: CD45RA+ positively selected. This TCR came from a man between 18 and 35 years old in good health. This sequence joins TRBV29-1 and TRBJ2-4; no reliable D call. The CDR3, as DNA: TGCAGCGTTAGTTTCGTAGAGAAAAACATTCAGTACTTC. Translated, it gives CSVSFVEKNIQYF.